Sequencing of this TCR beta chain was carried out in a study of blood T cell repertoires in COVID-19. On the study more broadly: PBMCs, B-cell-depleted T cells, or T cells provided the cDNA or gDNA that made up the material.

In the authors' methods: Estimation of nucleated cell counts was performed using reference gene primer amplification. Generated by immunoSEQ multiplex PCR, the TCRdb table keeps only in-frame clones and is missing some. For V, J and clone size, that table is used; D and trimming come from the DNA. The table has roughly 120,000 clones, 90% seen once. This clone was observed once. This sequence originates from a woman aged 45-60 years with acute or convalescent COVID-19. Sequencing was performed on peripheral blood.

CDR3 sequence (DNA): TGTGCCAGTAGTATAGTGGGACAGGGTTACAATGAGCAGTTCTTC. It encodes CASSIVGQGYNEQFF. The chain joins TRBV19 to TRBJ2-1, with 9 bases matching TRBD1. The CDR3 runs to 15 residues. V shed 1 base and J 4 bases; nucleotides not matched to a gene: 2. Per the germline V gene, CDR1 is LNHDA and CDR2 is SQIVND (reference sequence).